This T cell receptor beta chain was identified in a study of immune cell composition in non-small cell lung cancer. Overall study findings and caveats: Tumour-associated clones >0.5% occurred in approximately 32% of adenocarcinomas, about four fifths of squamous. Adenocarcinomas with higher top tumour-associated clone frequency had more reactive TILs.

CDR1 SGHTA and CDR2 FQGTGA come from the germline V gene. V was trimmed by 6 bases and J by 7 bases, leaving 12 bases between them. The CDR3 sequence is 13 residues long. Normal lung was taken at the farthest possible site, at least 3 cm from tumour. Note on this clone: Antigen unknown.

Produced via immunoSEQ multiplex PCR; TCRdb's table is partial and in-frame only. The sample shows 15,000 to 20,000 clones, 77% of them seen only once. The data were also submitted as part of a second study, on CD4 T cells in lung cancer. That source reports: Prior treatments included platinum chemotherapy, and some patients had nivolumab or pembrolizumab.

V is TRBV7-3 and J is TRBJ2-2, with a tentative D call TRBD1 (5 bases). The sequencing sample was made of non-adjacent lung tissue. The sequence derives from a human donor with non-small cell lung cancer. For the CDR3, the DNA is TGTGCCAGCAGTCAGACAGCTAACGGGGAGCTGTTTTTT. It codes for CASSQTANGELFF.